What follows is one TCR beta chain and its context. The antigen is undetermined. The data were produced by immunoSEQ multiplex PCR, yet TCRdb's version contains in-frame clones alone and is incomplete. The sample records approximately 60,000 clones, almost 90% being singletons. This CDR3 comprises 15 residues. V trimming: 0 bases; J trimming: 6 bases; junction bases outside the gene matches: 4. The germline gives CDR1 SGHRS, CDR2 YFSETQ. The source of the sample is a study of OX40 agonist ivuxolimab in advanced cancers. Study overall: Checkpoint inhibitors had been given previously to about 40% of patients. Study results and limitations: The study found that CD8+ T cells averaged more expanded clones than CD4+.

The specimen comprised CD4+ or CD8+ T cells sorted from blood, sampled in a trial of the OX40 agonist ivuxolimab. This sequence originates from an adult with an advanced solid tumor such as melanoma, head and neck, liver or kidney cancer. V gene TRBV5-1 combines with J gene TRBJ2-2; 8 nucleotides align to TRBD1. CDR3 residues: CASSLATGGAGELFF. CDR3 sequence (DNA): TGCGCCAGCAGCTTGGCCACAGGGGGAGCCGGGGAGCTGTTTTTT.